This TCR beta chain appears in the sequencing data of a study of blood T cell repertoires in COVID-19. Study information: Spain, Italy and the United States supplied samples that represented acute and convalescent COVID-19. T cells, B-cell-depleted T cells, or PBMCs supplied cDNA or gDNA.

The sample holds a few counts of this clone. Germline V gene sequence: CDR1 SGHDN, CDR2 FVKESK. The CDR3 runs to 14 residues. Trimming shortened V by 1 base and J by 7 bases, and 11 bases separated the two germline ends. In the source study's methods: Counts of nucleated cells, estimated from reference gene primer amplification, were obtained. Clones were read by immunoSEQ multiplex PCR, and TCRdb kept only the in-frame ones, dropping some. That table gives V, J and clone size, and the DNA gave D and trimming. The sample has 100,000 to 140,000 clones, approximately 90% seen once. The source material was peripheral blood. The chain couples TRBV14 to TRBJ2-1; D is undetermined. The sequence was collected from a man aged 45-65 years with active or convalescent COVID-19. The chain's CDR3 is CASSQGLVVNEQFF. The CDR3 nucleotides read TGTGCCAGCAGCCAAGGCCTAGTTGTGAATGAGCAGTTCTTC.